Each of the 25 T cell receptor beta chains below was sequenced from the same sample in a study of T cells in localized non-small cell lung cancer. Measured with immunoSEQ multiplex PCR; TCRdb has only the in-frame clones, and not every one. The profile shows about 26,000 clones, 82% of them singletons. The material was peripheral blood, obtained before any cancer treatment. The receptors originated from a woman aged 40 to 75 with stage I lung adenocarcinoma.

The chain has TRBV11-2 and TRBJ1-1; maybe TRBD1 (5 bases). This CDR3 has 14 residues. Germline assignment: CDR1 SGHAT and CDR2 FQNNGV. V lost 6 bases and J lost 0, with 11 bases in between. CDR3 loop: CASRPGYVNTEAFF. Here the CDR3 DNA reads TGTGCCAGCAGACCAGGGTATGTGAACACTGAAGCTTTCTTT.

The V and J genes are TRBV7-3 and TRBJ1-1; 9 nucleotides match TRBD1. Germline V gives CDR1 SGHTA, CDR2 FQGTGA. With V trimmed by 4 bases and J by 5 bases, 5 bases remained unmatched. The CDR3 is made up of 14 amino acids. The CDR3 is CASSSTDRGTEAFF. CDR3 nucleotides: TGTGCCAGCAGCTCAACGGACAGGGGTACTGAAGCTTTCTTT.

The CDR3 sequence: CASSQTPPSPGNTIYF. In DNA, the CDR3 is TGTGCCAGCAGCCAGACCCCCCCTAGCCCTGGAAACACCATATATTTT. The gene calls are TRBV9 and TRBJ1-3; D not certain. Trimming took off 4 bases at V and 2 bases at J, with 16 bases between the two ends. CDR3 length equals 16 residues. Germline V gene sequence: CDR1 SGDLS, CDR2 YYNGEE.

This chain connects TRBV18 to TRBJ2-3, with TRBD1 identical over 9 bases. The CDR3 consists of 15 residues. The germline V gene has CDR1 KGHSH and CDR2 LQKENI. Germline trimming cut 1 base from V and 5 bases from J; bases unmatched to any gene: 4. CDR3 DNA: TGTGCCAGCTCACCACGAAGGACAGGGGTAGATACGCAGTATTTT. Protein: CASSPRRTGVDTQYF. The full variable domain, in which reference TRBV18 and TRBJ2-3 provide the parts outside the CDR3, is NAGVMQNPRHLVRRRGQEARLRCSPMKGHSHVYWYRQLPEEGLKFMVYLQKENIIDESGMPKERFSAEFPKEGPSILRIQQVVRGDSAAYFCASSPRRTGVDTQYFGPGTRLTVL.

This clone has just a few counts. The J gene is TRBJ1-6, the V gene TRBV27; 10 nucleotides align to TRBD1. Germline-derived CDR1 and CDR2 are MNHEY and SMNVEV (reference sequence). V trimming: 5 bases; J trimming: 13 bases; junction bases outside the gene matches: 8. The CDR3 sequence is 14 residues long. This chain's CDR3 is CASSPGTGVLPLHF. The DNA for the CDR3 is TGTGCCAGCAGTCCCGGGACAGGGGTATTGCCCCTCCACTTT.

The rearrangement links TRBV30 to TRBJ2-7, with 9 bases fitting TRBD1. The CDR3 is made up of 15 amino acids. From germline, CDR1 is GTSNPN and CDR2 SVGIG (reference sequence). The J segment lost 3 bases and the V segment lost 4 bases, leaving 10 bases of the junction unmatched. In DNA form, the CDR3 reads TGTGCCTGGAATAGAGGGACAGGGCGACGCTACGAGCAGTACTTC. Translating it yields CAWNRGTGRRYEQYF. Combining the CDR3 with reference TRBV30 and TRBJ2-7 gives the whole variable domain SQTIHQWPATLVQPVGSPLSLECTVEGTSNPNLYWYRQAAGRGLQLLFYSVGIGQISSEVPQNLSASRPQDRQFILSSKKLLLSDSGFYLCAWNRGTGRRYEQYFGPGTRLTVT.

This clone was seen a few times. The gene calls are TRBV5-1 and TRBJ1-6; D possibly corresponds to TRBD1 (5 bases). The germline CDR1 and CDR2 sequences are SGHRS and YFSETQ. V lost 4 bases and J 9 bases, leaving 11 bases between the germline ends. This CDR3 is 13 amino acids long. Written as DNA, the CDR3 is TGCGCCAGCAGCCGACAGAGTGGTTCACCCCTCCACTTT. It is translated as CASSRQSGSPLHF.

CDR3: CASSYSVAGANVLTF. CDR3 bases: TGTGCCAGCAGTTACTCGGTCGCTGGGGCCAACGTCCTGACTTTC. The V gene is TRBV6-6, the J gene TRBJ2-6, with D uncertain. Looked up from germline, CDR1 is MNHNY and CDR2 is SVGAGI (reference sequence). V shed 0 bases and J shed 2 bases, with 5 bases lying between them. The CDR3 runs 15 residues.

Notes on this clone: Within the sample, other DNA sequences also encode this same CDR3. The V call is TRBV5-1, the J call TRBJ2-5, with D maybe TRBD1 (6 bases). There are 14 residues in the CDR3. Germline CDR1 SGHRS, CDR2 YFSETQ. V lost 4 bases to trimming and J lost 3 bases, with 13 bases between them. The chain's CDR3 is CASSLDSPEETQYF. CDR3 coding DNA: TGCGCCAGCAGCCTGGACAGTCCCGAAGAGACCCAGTACTTC.

The chain has TRBV7-9 and TRBJ1-2; TRBD1 might be the D (6 bases). The length of the CDR3 is 16 residues. The V gene's germline CDR1 is SEHNR and CDR2 FQNEAQ (reference sequence). Trimming shortened V by 3 bases and J by 3 bases, and 17 bases separated the two germline ends. The CDR3 reads CASSLIRDTRDYGYTF. The CDR3 DNA sequence: TGTGCCAGCAGCTTGATCCGGGACACCAGGGACTATGGCTACACCTTC. Combining the CDR3 with reference TRBV7-9 and TRBJ1-2 gives the whole variable domain DTGVSQNPRHKITKRGQNVTFRCDPISEHNRLYWYRQTLGQGPEFLTYFQNEAQLEKSRLLSDRFSAERPKGSFSTLEIQRTEQGDSAMYLCASSLIRDTRDYGYTFGSGTRLTVV.

CDR3: CASSAPSGGTETQYF. In nucleotides, the CDR3 is TGTGCCAGTAGTGCCCCTAGCGGGGGTACAGAGACCCAGTACTTC. This sequence joins TRBV19 and TRBJ2-5, with 10 bases fitting TRBD2. The CDR3 is 15 amino acids. Trimming cost V 5 bases and J 4 bases; bases outside gene matches: 7. Germline V lookup: CDR1 LNHDA, CDR2 SQIVND (reference sequence).

CDR3 DNA: TGTGCCAGCAGCAGACCTCCCCGAGATACGCAGTATTTT. It specifies CASSRPPRDTQYF. The J gene is TRBJ2-3, the V gene TRBV5-6; D not certain. V was cut by 4 bases and J by 5 bases, with 11 bases left in between. CDR1 is SGHDT, CDR2 YYEEEE, per germline. The CDR3 extends over 13 amino acids.

The J gene is TRBJ1-1, the V gene TRBV7-9; 9 nucleotides agree with TRBD1. CDR1 is SEHNR, CDR2 FQNEAQ, per germline (reference sequence). The CDR3 spans 14 residues. After removal of 3 bases from V and 5 bases from J, the junction contained 4 bases not matched to a gene. The CDR3 DNA reads as TGTGCCAGCAGCTTGGGGACAGGGTTAACTGAAGCTTTCTTT. Protein product: CASSLGTGLTEAFF.

J is TRBJ1-2 and V is TRBV5-4; D possibly corresponds to TRBD1 (5 bases). Trimming shortened V by 2 bases and J by 4 bases, and 15 bases separated the two germline ends. The CDR3 is 15 residues long. CDR1 SGHNT and CDR2 YYREEE come from the germline V gene (reference sequence). The CDR3 region has the DNA TGTGCCAGCAGCTTCGGGGGGTTACGTATCTATGGCTACACCTTC. It codes for CASSFGGLRIYGYTF.

The chain is built from TRBV5-1 and TRBJ1-1; 7 positions agree with TRBD1. The germline gives CDR1 SGHRS, CDR2 YFSETQ. V shed 4 bases and J 1 base; nucleotides not matched to a gene: 4. The CDR3 contains 14 residues. CDR3 sequence reads: CASSLRQGNTEAFF. The CDR3 nucleotides are TGCGCCAGCAGCCTCCGACAGGGGAACACTGAAGCTTTCTTT.

The V and J genes are TRBV7-6 and TRBJ2-3; D uncertain. Trimming took 0 bases from V and 4 from J, leaving 2 bases between them. This CDR3 has 12 amino acids. Germline CDR1 reads SGHVS; CDR2 reads FNYEAQ. CDR3 sequence: CASSLASDTQYF. CDR3 in DNA: TGTGCCAGCAGCTTAGCGTCAGATACGCAGTATTTT. The full variable domain, its missing parts supplied by reference TRBV7-6 and TRBJ2-3, is GAGVSQSPRYKVTKRGQDVALRCDPISGHVSLYWYRQALGQGPEFLTYFNYEAQQDKSGLPNDRFSAERPEGSISTLTIQRTEQRDSAMYRCASSLASDTQYFGPGTRLTVL.

This sequence joins TRBV30 and TRBJ1-5; the D is unclear. The length of the CDR3 is 15 residues. The germline V gene has CDR1 GTSNPN and CDR2 SVGIG (reference sequence). V was pared by 0 bases and J by 4 bases, with 13 bases between. The CDR3 is CAWSVQGSRNQPQHF. CDR3 DNA sequence: TGTGCCTGGAGTGTACAAGGGTCACGGAATCAGCCCCAGCATTTT.

This clone was detected a few times. This chain uses TRBV14 with TRBJ1-1; 8 bases fit TRBD1. The CDR3 covers 13 residues. The ends lost 4 bases at V and 8 bases at J; junction bases unmatched: 6. The V gene's germline CDR1 is SGHDN and CDR2 FVKESK. The CDR3 reads CASSPLDRGEAFF. The CDR3 DNA reads TGTGCCAGCAGCCCCCTTGACAGGGGAGAAGCTTTCTTT.

This clone has only one observation. The chain combines TRBV5-5 with TRBJ2-5, with TRBD1 matching 7 bases. The CDR3 has 14 residues. Germline V gene data show CDR1 as SGHKS and CDR2 as YYEKEE (reference sequence). With 4 bases clipped from V and 1 base from J, the junction kept 4 bases outside the gene matches. The DNA for the CDR3 is TGTGCCAGCAGCACAAGACAGGGCCAAGAGACCCAGTACTTC. Amino acid sequence: CASSTRQGQETQYF.

V gene TRBV19 combines with J gene TRBJ1-2; 7 bases match TRBD1. Germline V gene sequence: CDR1 LNHDA, CDR2 SQIVND (reference sequence). The CDR3 has 17 amino acids. V lost 6 bases to trimming and J lost 0 bases; unmatched junction nucleotides: 13. The CDR3 coding sequence is TGTGCCAGTAGAACGACCTCTGGACAGGCAACTAACTATGGCTACACCTTC. The encoded protein is CASRTTSGQATNYGYTF.

The CDR3 here is CASSQALTSGGDTQYF. The CDR3 bases are TGCGCCAGCAGCCAAGCCCTGACTAGCGGGGGAGATACGCAGTATTTT. The chain links TRBV4-3 to TRBJ2-3, with 12 nucleotides matching TRBD2. Losses at the gene ends were 1 base for V and 5 bases for J; bases not matched to a gene: 4. This CDR3 is built from 16 residues. From germline, CDR1 is LGHNA and CDR2 YSLEER.

V is TRBV14 and J is TRBJ1-2, with 10 bases lining up with TRBD1. Germline values: CDR1 SGHDN, CDR2 FVKESK. The CDR3 contains 15 residues. After removal of 1 base from V and 4 bases from J, the junction contained 3 bases not matched to a gene. DNA for the CDR3: TGTGCCAGCAGCCAAGGGGGACAGGGGACCTATGGCTACACCTTC. Encoded protein: CASSQGGQGTYGYTF.

The CDR3 region is CASSLGLAGEQFF. The CDR3 bases are TGTGCCAGCAGTTTGGGACTAGCGGGGGAGCAGTTCTTC. The chain carries TRBV6-5 and TRBJ2-1; 13 bases fit TRBD2. V lost 4 bases to trimming and J lost 10 bases; unmatched junction nucleotides: 1. Germline loops: CDR1 MNHEY, CDR2 SVGAGI. The CDR3 is 13 amino acids.

This clone came up once. The chain couples TRBV11-3 to TRBJ2-1, with TRBD2 identical over 7 bases. Germline CDR1 is SGHNT and CDR2 is YENEEA. The CDR3 extends over 13 amino acids. After removal of 5 bases from V and 3 bases from J, the junction contained 1 base not matched to a gene. The CDR3: CASSRGGYNEQFF. The CDR3 nucleotides read TGTGCCAGCAGCCGCGGGGGCTACAATGAGCAGTTCTTC.

This chain links TRBV5-1 with TRBJ1-2; D is possibly TRBD1 (5 bases). The CDR3 is made up of 14 amino acids. The V end was cut by 6 bases, the J end by 0 bases, with 12 bases between. CDR1 is SGHRS and CDR2 is YFSETQ in the germline V gene. The CDR3 reads CASKEGEANYGYTF. The CDR3, as DNA: TGCGCCAGCAAAGAAGGGGAAGCTAACTATGGCTACACCTTC.